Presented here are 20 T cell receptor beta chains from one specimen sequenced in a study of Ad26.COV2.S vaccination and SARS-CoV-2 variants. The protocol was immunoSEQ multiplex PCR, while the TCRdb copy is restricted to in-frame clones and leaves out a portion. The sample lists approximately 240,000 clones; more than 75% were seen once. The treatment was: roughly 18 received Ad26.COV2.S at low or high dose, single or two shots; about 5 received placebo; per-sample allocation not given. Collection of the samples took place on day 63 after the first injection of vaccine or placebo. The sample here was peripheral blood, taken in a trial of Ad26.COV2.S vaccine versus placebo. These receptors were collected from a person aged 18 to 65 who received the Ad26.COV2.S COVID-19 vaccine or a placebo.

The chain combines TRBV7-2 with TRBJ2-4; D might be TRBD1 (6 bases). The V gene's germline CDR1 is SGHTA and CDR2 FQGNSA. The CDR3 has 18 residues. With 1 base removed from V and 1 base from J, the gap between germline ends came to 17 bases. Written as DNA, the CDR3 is TGTGCCAGCAGCTTAGTAGGTCAGGGGCAACTTGCCAAAAACATTCAGTACTTC. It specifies CASSLVGQGQLAKNIQYF.

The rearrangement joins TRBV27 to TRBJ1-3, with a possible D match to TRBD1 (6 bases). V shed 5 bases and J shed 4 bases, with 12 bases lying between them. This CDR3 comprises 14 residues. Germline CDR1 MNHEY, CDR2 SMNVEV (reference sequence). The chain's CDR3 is CASSRGGVGNTIYF. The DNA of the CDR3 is TGTGCCAGCAGTCGCGGGGGCGTGGGAAACACCATATATTTT.

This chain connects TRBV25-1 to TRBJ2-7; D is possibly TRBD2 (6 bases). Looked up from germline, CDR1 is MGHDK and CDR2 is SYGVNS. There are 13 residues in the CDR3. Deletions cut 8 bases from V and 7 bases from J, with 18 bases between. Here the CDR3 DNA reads TGTGCCAGCCGTAGGGACTTGACCTCGGAGCAGTACTTC. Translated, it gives CASRRDLTSEQYF.

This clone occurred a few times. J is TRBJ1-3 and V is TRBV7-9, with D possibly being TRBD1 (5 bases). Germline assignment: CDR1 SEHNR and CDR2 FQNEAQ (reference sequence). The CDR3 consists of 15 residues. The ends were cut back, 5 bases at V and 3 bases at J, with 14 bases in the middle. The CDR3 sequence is CASSLGQVNGNTIYF. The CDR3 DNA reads TGTGCCAGCAGCCTGGGGCAGGTGAATGGAAACACCATATATTTT.

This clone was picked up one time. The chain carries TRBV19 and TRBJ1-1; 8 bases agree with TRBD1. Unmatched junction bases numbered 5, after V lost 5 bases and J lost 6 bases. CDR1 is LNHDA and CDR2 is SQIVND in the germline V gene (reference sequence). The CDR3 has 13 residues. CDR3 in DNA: TGTGCCAGTAGTTATGACAGGGGCTCTGAAGCTTTCTTT. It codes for CASSYDRGSEAFF.

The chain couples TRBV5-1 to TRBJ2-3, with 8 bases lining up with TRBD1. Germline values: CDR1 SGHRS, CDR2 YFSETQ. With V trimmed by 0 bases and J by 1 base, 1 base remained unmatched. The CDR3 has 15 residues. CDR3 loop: CASSLVGQGTDTQYF. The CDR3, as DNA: TGCGCCAGCAGCTTGGTGGGACAGGGCACAGATACGCAGTATTTT.

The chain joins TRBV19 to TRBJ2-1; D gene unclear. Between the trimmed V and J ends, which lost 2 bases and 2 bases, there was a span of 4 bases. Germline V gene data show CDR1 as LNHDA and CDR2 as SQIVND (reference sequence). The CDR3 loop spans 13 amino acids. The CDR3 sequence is CASSIIPYNEQFF. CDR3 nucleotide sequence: TGTGCCAGTAGTATAATTCCCTACAATGAGCAGTTCTTC.

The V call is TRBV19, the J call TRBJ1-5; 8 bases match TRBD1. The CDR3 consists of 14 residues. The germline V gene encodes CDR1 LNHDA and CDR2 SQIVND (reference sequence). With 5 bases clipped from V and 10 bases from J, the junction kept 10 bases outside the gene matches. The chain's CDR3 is CASSVGQGVGPQHF. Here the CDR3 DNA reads TGTGCCAGTAGTGTAGGACAGGGCGTCGGACCCCAGCATTTT.

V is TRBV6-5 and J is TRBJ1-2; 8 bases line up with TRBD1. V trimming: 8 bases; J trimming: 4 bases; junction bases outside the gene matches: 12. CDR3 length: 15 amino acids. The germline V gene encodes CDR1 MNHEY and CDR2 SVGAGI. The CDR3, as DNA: TGTGCCAGCGATTCAGGGGGCGCGGCTTTCTATGGCTACACCTTC. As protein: CASDSGGAAFYGYTF.

Written as DNA, the CDR3 is TGCGCCAGCAGCGTGGACGGGCGTTGGCAAGAGACCCAGTACTTC. It codes for CASSVDGRWQETQYF. This chain connects TRBV5-1 to TRBJ2-5, with no clear D. V shed 4 bases and J shed 2 bases, with 15 bases lying between them. The length of the CDR3 is 15 residues. Per the germline V gene, CDR1 is SGHRS and CDR2 is YFSETQ.

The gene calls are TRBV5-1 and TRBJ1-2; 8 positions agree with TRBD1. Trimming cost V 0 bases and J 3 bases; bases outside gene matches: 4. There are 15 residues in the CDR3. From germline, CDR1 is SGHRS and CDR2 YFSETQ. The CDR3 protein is CASSLVSGGDYGYTF. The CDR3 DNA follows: TGCGCCAGCAGCTTGGTTTCAGGGGGCGACTATGGCTACACCTTC.

CDR3 in DNA: TGTGCCAGTAGTATACGACTGAGTACTCCCTACAATGAGCAGTTCTTC. Translated: CASSIRLSTPYNEQFF. This chain connects TRBV19 to TRBJ2-1; D is uncertain. Germline CDR1 reads LNHDA; CDR2 reads SQIVND (reference sequence). This CDR3 contains 16 residues. V shed 2 bases and J shed 2 bases, with 13 bases lying between them.

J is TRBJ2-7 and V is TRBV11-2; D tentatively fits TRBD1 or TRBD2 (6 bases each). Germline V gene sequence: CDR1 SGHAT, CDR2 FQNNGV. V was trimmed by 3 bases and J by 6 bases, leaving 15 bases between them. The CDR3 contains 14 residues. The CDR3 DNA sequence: TGTGCCAGCAGCTTCATCCGGGGGCAATCCGAGCAGTACTTC. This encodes CASSFIRGQSEQYF. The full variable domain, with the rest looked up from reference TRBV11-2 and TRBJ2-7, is EAGVAQSPRYKIIEKRQSVAFWCNPISGHATLYWYQQILGQGPKLLIQFQNNGVVDDSQLPKDRFSAERLKGVDSTLKIQPAKLEDSAVYLCASSFIRGQSEQYFGPGTRLTVT.

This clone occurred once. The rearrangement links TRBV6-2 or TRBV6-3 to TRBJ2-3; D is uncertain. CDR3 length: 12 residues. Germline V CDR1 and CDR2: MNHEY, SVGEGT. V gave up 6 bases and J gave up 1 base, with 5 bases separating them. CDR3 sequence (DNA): TGTGCCAGCAGCCCTCGCACAGATACGCAGTATTTT. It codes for CASSPRTDTQYF.

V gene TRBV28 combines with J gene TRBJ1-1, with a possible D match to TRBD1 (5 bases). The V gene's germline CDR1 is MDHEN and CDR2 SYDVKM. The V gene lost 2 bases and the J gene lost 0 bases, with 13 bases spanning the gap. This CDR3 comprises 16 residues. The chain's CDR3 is CASSLVQGDMNTEAFF. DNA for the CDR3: TGTGCCAGCAGTTTAGTTCAGGGAGACATGAACACTGAAGCTTTCTTT.

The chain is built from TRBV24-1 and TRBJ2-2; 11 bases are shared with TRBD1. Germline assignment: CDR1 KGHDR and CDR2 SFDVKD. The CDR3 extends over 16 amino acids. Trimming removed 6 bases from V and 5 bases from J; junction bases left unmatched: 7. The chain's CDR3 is CATSLDRGRWTGELFF. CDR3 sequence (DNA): TGTGCCACCAGTCTGGACAGGGGGCGGTGGACCGGGGAGCTGTTTTTT.

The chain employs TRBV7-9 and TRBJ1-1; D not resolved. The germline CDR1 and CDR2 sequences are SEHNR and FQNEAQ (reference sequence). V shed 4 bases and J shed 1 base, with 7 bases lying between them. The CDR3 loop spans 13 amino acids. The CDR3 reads CASSYDGNTEAFF. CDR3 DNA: TGTGCCAGCAGCTATGACGGGAACACTGAAGCTTTCTTT.

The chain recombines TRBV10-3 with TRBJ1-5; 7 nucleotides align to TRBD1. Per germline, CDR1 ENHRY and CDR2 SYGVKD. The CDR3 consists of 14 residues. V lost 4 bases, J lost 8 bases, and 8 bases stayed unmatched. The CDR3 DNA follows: TGTGCCATCAGTGTCAAGGGGGCCAGGGAGCCCCAGCATTTT. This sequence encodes CAISVKGAREPQHF.

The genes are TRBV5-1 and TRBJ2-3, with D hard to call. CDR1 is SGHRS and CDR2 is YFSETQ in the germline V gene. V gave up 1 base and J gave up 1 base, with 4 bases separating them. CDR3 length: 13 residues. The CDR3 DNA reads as TGCGCCAGCAGCTTGCCTGGCACAGATACGCAGTATTTT. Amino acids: CASSLPGTDTQYF.

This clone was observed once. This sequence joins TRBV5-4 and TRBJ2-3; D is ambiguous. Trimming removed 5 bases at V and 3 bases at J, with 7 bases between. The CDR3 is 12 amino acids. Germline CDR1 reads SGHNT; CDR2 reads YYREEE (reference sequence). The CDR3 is CASSSITDTQYF. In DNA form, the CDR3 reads TGTGCCAGCAGTTCCATTACAGATACGCAGTATTTT.